These 21 T cell receptor beta chains were sequenced from one sample in a study of T cells after yellow fever vaccination. From the 5' RACE reads, TCRdb called clonotypes with MiXCR, one entry per CDR3 protein. This table holds some 340,000 distinct CDR3 sequences, roughly a tenth found once. Sample: CD4+ T cells sorted from PBMCs, taken 45 days after the yellow fever booster vaccination. These receptors came from a man between 18 and 35 years old who received the YFV17D yellow fever vaccine.

The chain links TRBV25-1 to TRBJ1-1; the D gene is possibly TRBD1 (5 bases). There are 16 residues in the CDR3. Trimming cost V 3 bases and J 2 bases, with 16 bases left between them. From germline, CDR1 is MGHDK and CDR2 SYGVNS. The CDR3 DNA is TGTGCCAGCAGTGAGGCCCCGGGACGGGGAAACACTGAAGCTTTCTTT. It is translated as CASSEAPGRGNTEAFF.

The chain couples TRBV5-1 to TRBJ2-7; a possible D gene is TRBD1 (6 bases). Trimming stripped 0 bases from V and 5 bases from J, with 15 bases between. The germline V gene encodes CDR1 SGHRS and CDR2 YFSETQ. This CDR3 is built from 15 residues. CDR3 sequence (DNA): TGCGCCAGCAGCTTGGGGTCACAGGGTGGCCACGAGCAGTACTTC. It codes for CASSLGSQGGHEQYF.

Many counts were recorded for this clonotype. The chain links TRBV7-2 to TRBJ2-7; the D is unclear. The germline V gene has CDR1 SGHTA and CDR2 FQGNSA. The CDR3 is 16 residues long. V was clipped by 5 bases and J by 6 bases, with 23 bases between them. This chain's CDR3 is CASSPRPAPTSSEQYV. In DNA, the CDR3 is TGTGCCAGCAGCCCAAGACCGGCCCCCACATCATCCGAGCAGTACGTC.

This clonotype was counted only a few times. V and J are TRBV4-3 and TRBJ1-4; D gene ambiguous. V lost 8 bases to trimming and J lost 4 bases, with 17 bases between them. This CDR3 contains 15 residues. Looked up from germline, CDR1 is LGHNA and CDR2 is YSLEER. This chain's CDR3 is CASRPGKDDNEKLFF. In DNA form, the CDR3 reads TGCGCCAGCCGCCCGGGAAAGGACGATAATGAAAAACTGTTTTTT.

The J gene is TRBJ2-1, the V gene TRBV20-1; tentative D call: TRBD2 (5 bases). The germline gives CDR1 DFQATT, CDR2 SNEGSKA (reference sequence). The CDR3 loop spans 11 amino acids. Trimming left V 7 bases short and J 9 bases short, with 13 bases between. The CDR3 here is CSVPRRGEQFF. For the CDR3, the DNA is TGCAGTGTTCCTAGACGGGGTGAGCAGTTCTTC.

This clonotype was seen more than once but under ten times. J is TRBJ2-3 and V is TRBV3-1; D uncertain. CDR1 is LGHDT, CDR2 YNNKEL, per germline (reference sequence). This CDR3 spans 14 amino acids. V lost 0 bases to trimming and J lost 0 bases, with 4 bases between them. CDR3 loop: CASSQERSTDTQYF. In DNA form, the CDR3 reads TGTGCCAGCAGCCAAGAGCGGAGCACAGATACGCAGTATTTT.

This clonotype was picked up many times. The chain carries TRBV4-1 and TRBJ1-4; possible D gene TRBD1, 6 bases. Germline CDR1 is MGHRA and CDR2 is YSYEKL. Trimming removed 4 bases from V and 3 bases from J, with 18 bases in between. The CDR3 contains 17 residues. CDR3 protein: CASSPLLKGVSNEKLFF. CDR3 bases: TGCGCCAGCAGCCCTCTCTTAAAGGGGGTATCTAATGAAAAACTGTTTTTT.

The chain couples TRBV12-3 or TRBV12-4 to TRBJ1-3; a weak D match, TRBD1 (6 bases). The V and J ends lost 5 bases and 0 bases respectively, with 11 bases between them. The CDR3 length is 15 residues. CDR3 DNA sequence: TGTGCCAGCAGTACAGGACAGAGCTCTGGAAACACCATATATTTT. It is translated as CASSTGQSSGNTIYF.

In its sample, this clonotype was seen a few times. The chain's CDR3 is CASSLGDRAQETQYF. CDR3 nucleotides: TGTGCCAGCAGTTTAGGGGACAGGGCGCAAGAGACCCAGTACTTC. The V call is TRBV28, the J call TRBJ2-5, with 9 bases that match TRBD1. Germline CDR1 is MDHEN and CDR2 is SYDVKM. CDR3 length: 15 amino acids. Germline trimming cut 2 bases from V and 2 bases from J; bases unmatched to any gene: 3.

Many counts were recorded for this clonotype. The J gene is TRBJ2-7, the V gene TRBV11-2, with D maybe TRBD1 (6 bases). The V and J ends lost 5 bases and 2 bases respectively, with 7 bases between them. Per the germline V gene, CDR1 is SGHAT and CDR2 is FQNNGV. The CDR3 sequence is 12 residues long. The CDR3 spells CASSPGAYEQYV. The CDR3 DNA follows: TGTGCCAGCAGCCCAGGGGCCTACGAGCAGTACGTC.

This clonotype was counted only a few times. The CDR3 DNA follows: TGCAGTGCTACGCCCCCGGGACTAGCGGTCCCTGGGGCCAACGTCCTGACTTTC. It encodes CSATPPGLAVPGANVLTF. This chain links TRBV20-1 with TRBJ2-6; 11 bases line up with TRBD2. CDR1 is DFQATT, CDR2 SNEGSKA, per germline (reference sequence). V trimming: 4 bases; J trimming: 2 bases; junction bases outside the gene matches: 10. This CDR3 region has 18 residues.

There are many counts of this clonotype. V usage is TRBV11-2 and J usage is TRBJ2-3, with no clear D. The germline gives CDR1 SGHAT, CDR2 FQNNGV. The CDR3 totals 14 residues. V dropped 5 bases and J dropped 2 bases, with 11 bases sitting between them. In DNA, the CDR3 is TGTGCCAGCAGCCTTGGGTACTTCACAGATACGCAGTATTTT. It yields the protein CASSLGYFTDTQYF.

This clonotype has more than one count but fewer than ten. The V call is TRBV7-2, the J call TRBJ2-1; 9 nucleotides match TRBD1. The germline V gene encodes CDR1 SGHTA and CDR2 FQGNSA. V gave up 8 bases and J gave up 6 bases; unmatched junction bases: 11. The CDR3 spans 15 residues. CDR3 amino acids: CASLDRDRAGNEQFF. In DNA, the CDR3 is TGTGCCAGCTTAGACCGGGACAGGGCGGGCAATGAGCAGTTCTTC.

This clonotype was picked up a small number of times. The CDR3 here is CSARGLAGRDYNEQFF. The CDR3 coding sequence is TGCAGTGCTAGGGGACTAGCGGGACGGGACTACAATGAGCAGTTCTTC. V gene TRBV20-1 combines with J gene TRBJ2-1; TRBD2 matches at 13 bases. The CDR3 is 16 amino acids. J was trimmed by 3 bases and V by 3 bases; bases with no gene match: 5. CDR1 and CDR2 from the germline V gene are DFQATT and SNEGSKA (reference sequence).

The genes are TRBV10-3 and TRBJ2-2; maybe TRBD1 (7 bases). In germline, CDR1 is ENHRY, CDR2 SYGVKD. The CDR3 spans 14 residues. The V end lost 6 bases, the J end lost 4 bases, and 12 bases lay between the germline ends. Here the CDR3 DNA reads TGTGCCATCAGGGGCCAGGGGGGCACCGGGGAGCTGTTTTTT. Residues: CAIRGQGGTGELFF.

The chain couples TRBV4-2 to TRBJ2-2; 7 bases are a match to TRBD2. CDR3 length equals 15 residues. Germline V lookup: CDR1 LGHNA, CDR2 YNFKEQ. V was pared by 3 bases and J by 3 bases, with 4 bases of the junction left unmatched. The CDR3 sequence: CASSQAGEYTGELFF. In DNA form, the CDR3 reads TGTGCCAGCAGCCAGGCGGGGGAGTACACCGGGGAGCTGTTTTTT.

Only a few counts were recorded for this clonotype. J is TRBJ1-6 and V is TRBV9, with a possible D match to TRBD1 (5 bases). V dropped 4 bases and J dropped 13 bases, with 21 bases sitting between them. The CDR3 extends over 15 amino acids. In germline, CDR1 is SGDLS, CDR2 YYNGEE. The CDR3 loop reads CASSSGTYRLQPLHF. The CDR3 nucleotides read TGTGCCAGCAGCTCAGGGACTTACAGGCTTCAGCCCCTCCACTTT.

Ten or more counts support this clonotype. The rearrangement joins TRBV4-1 to TRBJ2-5; 8 bases match TRBD1. Germline V gene sequence: CDR1 MGHRA, CDR2 YSYEKL. The CDR3 totals 13 residues. With V trimmed by 4 bases and J by 6 bases, 4 bases remained unmatched. CDR3 protein: CASSPDRDKTQYF. In DNA, the CDR3 is TGCGCCAGCAGCCCGGACAGGGACAAGACCCAGTACTTC.

This clonotype has just a few counts. This chain connects TRBV20-1 to TRBJ1-4; TRBD1 matches 9 bases. CDR3 length equals 13 residues. Trimming took 3 bases from V and 7 from J; bases not matched to a gene: 3. CDR1 is DFQATT and CDR2 is SNEGSKA in the germline V gene (reference sequence). CDR3: CSASGTGFEKLFF. The CDR3, as DNA: TGCAGTGCTAGCGGGACAGGGTTTGAAAAACTGTTTTTT.

This chain uses TRBV5-1 with TRBJ1-2; 12 bases are a match to TRBD1. Germline V gene lookup returns CDR1 SGHRS and CDR2 YFSETQ. J was trimmed by 7 bases and V by 7 bases; bases with no gene match: 11. The CDR3 has 15 residues. The CDR3 is CASQTMGQGAGGYTF. The CDR3 region has the DNA TGCGCCAGCCAAACCATGGGACAGGGGGCTGGTGGCTACACCTTC. The full variable domain, rest sourced from reference TRBV5-1 and TRBJ1-2, is KAGVTQTPRYLIKTRGQQVTLSCSPISGHRSVSWYQQTPGQGLQFLFEYFSETQRNKGNFPGRFSGRQFSNSRSEMNVSTLELGDSALYLCASQTMGQGAGGYTFGSGTRLTVV.

This clonotype has more than one count but fewer than ten. This chain uses TRBV4-2 with TRBJ1-5; no clear D. The germline CDR1 and CDR2 sequences are LGHNA and YNFKEQ. The CDR3 length is 15 residues. The V end was cut by 4 bases, the J end by 0 bases, with 10 bases between. CDR3 in DNA: TGTGCCAGCAGCCGGTCAATCGATAGCAATCAGCCCCAGCATTTT. It translates to CASSRSIDSNQPQHF.